This entry describes one T cell receptor (beta chain). Its target is unknown. This sample is part of a study of CD8+ T cells in alopecia areata. Study overall: Treated patients were given 5 to 10 mg oral tofacitinib twice daily. Study results and caveats: Clarity of TCR sharing across patients fell short of that in mice, possibly HLA-related. Lesional scalp exceeded normal scalp in clonality, especially in alopecia totalis/universalis.

The CDR3 runs to 9 residues. Germline CDR1 and CDR2: SQVTM and ANQGSEA. The V end was cut by 8 bases, the J end by 5 bases, with 5 bases between. RNA was isolated and reverse transcribed to cDNA, the sequencing template. Assay: immunoSEQ multiplex PCR; the TCRdb copy retains only in-frame clones and omits some. The sample includes hundreds of thousands of clones, roughly two thirds of them seen just once. This receptor was identified in a human donor with alopecia areata. The sample consisted of CD4+ T cells sorted from blood, taken at week 0. The chain joins TRBV29-1 to TRBJ2-3; D not resolved. The CDR3 loop reads CSLRDTQYF. In nucleotides, the CDR3 is TGCAGCTTAAGAGATACGCAGTATTTT.